Below are 30 T cell receptor beta chains sequenced from a single sample in a study of T cells in women clearing cervical HPV infection. Assay used: immunoSEQ multiplex PCR; TCRdb lists only in-frame clones, some missing. The repertoire shows more than 20,000 clones; the top ten hold 10% to 15%. The sample taken for sequencing was blood buffy coat. The receptors were gathered from a woman aged 18-69 years with a cervical HPV16 infection that either progressed to CIN3+ or cleared (not recorded which).

Regarding this clone: The read gets to within 3 residues of the CDR3 end, and the germline J gene fills in the rest. The chain uses TRBV7-9 and TRBJ2-4; D possibly corresponds to TRBD1 (6 bases). Germline CDR1 reads SEHNR; CDR2 reads FQNEAQ (reference sequence). The CDR3 totals 13 residues. The CDR3: CASSQNQGNGQYF. CDR3 bases read: TGTGCCAGCAGCCAAAACCAGGGGAATGGT.

As to this clone: The DNA ends 3 residues before the CDR3 does, and the rest of the CDR3 is filled in from the germline J gene. The chain links TRBV27 to TRBJ2-4, with D maybe TRBD2 (6 bases). Germline CDR1 reads MNHEY; CDR2 reads SMNVEV (reference sequence). Deletions cut 4 bases from V and 4 bases from J, with 8 bases between. This CDR3 has 13 residues. The sequenced part of the CDR3 DNA is TGTGCCAGCAGTTCGGGACTTAAAAACATT. Its protein product is CASSSGLKNI. The full CDR3 is CASSSGLKNIQYF.

On this clone: The CDR3 end falls 3 residues outside the read, so it is completed with the germline J gene. The gene calls are TRBV20-1 and TRBJ1-5; D gene ambiguous. The length of the CDR3 is 12 residues. V shed 3 bases and J shed 5 bases, with 8 bases lying between them. Germline V CDR1 and CDR2: DFQATT, SNEGSKA (reference sequence). The part of the CDR3 DNA that was read is TGCAGTGCTAGTGAAGGTGATCAGCCC. It codes for CSASEGDQP. The entire CDR3 reads CSASEGDQPQHF.

Worth noting for this clone: The read ends 3 residues early relative to the CDR3; the germline J gene fills the gap. The chain has TRBV2 and TRBJ2-3, with 9 bases identical to TRBD1. In germline, CDR1 is SNHLY, CDR2 FYNNEI. The CDR3 runs to 13 residues. The DNA read from the CDR3 is TGTGCCAGGCAAGACAGGGGGAGGGAGACG. Protein product: CARQDRGRET. The entire CDR3 is CARQDRGRETQYF.

On this clone itself: Read sequence stops 3 residues before the CDR3 end, and the germline J gene provides the missing end. The J gene is TRBJ2-3, the V gene TRBV29-1; D not certain. CDR1 and CDR2 from the germline V gene are SQVTM and ANQGSEA. This CDR3 contains 12 residues. The sequenced CDR3 bases are TGCAGCGTTAGAAGGGTCCAAGAGACG. Residues: CSVRRVQET. The entire CDR3 sequence reads CSVRRVQETQYF.

Concerning this clone itself: Read data end 3 residues before the CDR3 end; the end is taken from the germline J gene. J is TRBJ2-3 and V is TRBV19, with TRBD1 matching over 7 bases. CDR3 size: 13 residues. Germline CDR1 and CDR2: LNHDA and SQIVND (reference sequence). The CDR3 spells CATRDSAQETQYF. The covered CDR3 bases are TGTGCCACTCGGGACAGCGCCCAAGAGACG.

CDR3 DNA (partial): TGTGCCAGCAGCTTAGGTCAGGGGATCACCTACGAC. This translates into CASSLGQGITYD. The whole CDR3 protein reads CASSLGQGITYDYTF. The chain uses TRBV7-9 and TRBJ1-2, with a weak D call TRBD1 (6 bases). The read is 3 residues too short to cover the CDR3 end, so that end is filled in from the germline J gene. The CDR3 length is 15 residues. The germline V gene encodes CDR1 SEHNR and CDR2 FQNEAQ (reference sequence).

The sequenced CDR3 bases are TGTGCCAGCACCCTCGACAGTTCCCAAGAGACA. Translated, it gives CASTLDSSQET. The full CDR3 reads CASTLDSSQETAFF. The chain joins TRBV7-9 to TRBJ1-1, with D possibly being TRBD1 (5 bases). The CDR3 end is not reached by the read, which stops 3 residues before it; the germline J gene fills it in. Per the germline V gene, CDR1 is SEHNR and CDR2 is FQNEAQ (reference sequence). The CDR3 sequence is 14 residues long.

On this clone itself: The read is 3 residues too short to cover the CDR3 end, so that end is filled in from the germline J gene. The chain couples TRBV12-3 or TRBV12-4 to TRBJ2-7; no clear D gene. Trimming shortened V by 7 bases and J by 2 bases, and 12 bases separated the two germline ends. The CDR3 sequence is 13 residues long. The chain's CDR3 is CASTWSTTYEQYF. The covered CDR3 bases are TGTGCCAGCACCTGGAGTACTACCTACGAG.

To note about this clone: The DNA ends 3 residues before the CDR3 does, and the rest of the CDR3 is filled in from the germline J gene. The genes are TRBV2 and TRBJ1-5, with TRBD1 identical over 7 bases. Unmatched junction bases numbered 10, after V lost 7 bases and J lost 4 bases. This CDR3 has 15 amino acids. CDR1 is SNHLY and CDR2 is FYNNEI in the germline V gene. The CDR3 bases that were read are TGTGCCAGCACGGGACAGCCAACAACGAATCAGCCC. Translation gives CASTGQPTTNQP. The entire CDR3 is CASTGQPTTNQPQHF.

Note on this clone: The read finishes 3 residues shy of the CDR3 end, and the germline J gene is used to complete it. The V call is TRBV18, the J call TRBJ2-3, with D perhaps TRBD1 (6 bases). The CDR3 has 15 amino acids. In germline, CDR1 is KGHSH, CDR2 LQKENI. V lost 5 bases and J 0 bases, leaving 12 bases between the germline ends. Partial CDR3 DNA: TGTGCCAGCTCAAGGTGGACAGCAAGCACAGATACG. It codes for CASSRWTASTDT. The whole CDR3 protein is CASSRWTASTDTQYF.

About this clone itself: The CDR3 end lies 3 residues beyond the end of the read and is filled in from the germline J gene. This chain connects TRBV19 to TRBJ1-2; D might be TRBD1 (6 bases). From germline, CDR1 is LNHDA and CDR2 SQIVND (reference sequence). The CDR3 consists of 16 residues. Deletions cut 5 bases from V and 3 bases from J, with 19 bases between. The chain's CDR3 is CASSPRGDSPDYGYTF. The DNA read from the CDR3 is TGTGCCAGTAGTCCCAGGGGCGATTCCCCGGACTATGGC.

As for this clone: The read ends 3 residues shy of where the CDR3 ends; the end is completed using the germline J gene. The chain is built from TRBV10-3 and TRBJ1-2, with D possibly TRBD1 on 6 matching bases. The ends were cut back, 4 bases at V and 2 bases at J, with 17 bases in the middle. The V gene's germline CDR1 is ENHRY and CDR2 SYGVKD. The CDR3 length is 16 residues. CDR3 amino acids: CAISVSGGATNYGYTF. The sequenced part of the CDR3 DNA is TGTGCCATCAGTGTTAGCGGGGGGGCTACAAACTATGGC.

Concerning this clone: The junction does not match germline at one end; this may be a read error. The read is 3 residues too short to cover the CDR3 end, so that end is filled in from the germline J gene. The chain couples TRBV4-2 to TRBJ2-3; TRBD1 aligns across 8 bases. Germline CDR1 is LGHNA and CDR2 is YNFKEQ. This CDR3 has 17 amino acids. Partial CDR3 DNA: TGCGCCAGCAGCCAGGCCCCCGGACAGGGCCACCAAGAGACG. Translation: CASSQAPGQGHQET. The full CDR3 sequence reads CASSQAPGQGHQETQYF.

For this clone: The read comes to an end 3 residues before the CDR3 does, leaving the germline J gene to fill in the end. The V gene is TRBV6-1, the J gene TRBJ1-1; 8 positions match TRBD1. Germline V gives CDR1 MNHNS, CDR2 SASEGT. This CDR3 comprises 15 residues. The trim removed 2 bases at V and 2 bases at J, leaving 4 bases unmatched. CDR3 protein: CASSETGGFNTEAFF. CDR3 DNA (partial): TGTGCCAGCAGTGAAACAGGGGGTTTTAACACTGAA.

Turning to this clone: The missing CDR3 end, 3 residues past where the read stops, is filled in from the germline J gene. This same CDR3 is encoded by further DNA sequences in the sample. The chain is built from TRBV18 and TRBJ1-1, with a tentative D call TRBD1 (6 bases). Germline V gene lookup returns CDR1 KGHSH and CDR2 LQKENI. This CDR3 comprises 14 residues. The V end lost 5 bases, the J end lost 0 bases, and 10 bases lay between the germline ends. The sequenced part of the CDR3 DNA is TGTGCCAGCTCAGCGGGACACTTGAACACTGAA. It specifies CASSAGHLNTE. The CDR3 reads in full as CASSAGHLNTEAFF.

Details on this clone: From the germline J gene comes the end of the CDR3, since the read stops 3 residues before it. The chain combines TRBV4-1 with TRBJ2-1; 11 nucleotides match TRBD2. CDR3 length equals 17 residues. Germline assignment: CDR1 MGHRA and CDR2 YSYEKL. V was pared by 4 bases and J by 1 base, with 6 bases of the junction left unmatched. The sequenced part of the CDR3 DNA is TGCGCCAGCAGCCTCCAGACTAGCGGGGTGTCCTACAATGAG. Translated: CASSLQTSGVSYNE. The CDR3 reads in full as CASSLQTSGVSYNEQFF.

About this clone: The read gets to within 3 residues of the CDR3 end, and the germline J gene fills in the rest. This chain links TRBV2 with TRBJ1-2; 7 bases agree with TRBD1. The CDR3 consists of 14 residues. Germline loops: CDR1 SNHLY, CDR2 FYNNEI. Unmatched junction bases numbered 4, after V lost 0 bases and J lost 6 bases. The CDR3 sequence is CASSEARQGDGYTF. CDR3 DNA, as far as it was read: TGTGCCAGCAGTGAAGCGCGACAGGGAGATGGC.

Notes on this clone: Read data end 3 residues before the CDR3 end; the end is taken from the germline J gene. This rearrangement joins TRBV20-1 to TRBJ2-1, with a possible D match to TRBD2 (6 bases). The CDR3 totals 17 residues. The germline V and J ends were trimmed by 6 bases and 3 bases, with 24 bases remaining between them. CDR1 DFQATT and CDR2 SNEGSKA come from the germline V gene (reference sequence). The sequenced CDR3 bases are TGCAGTGCAGCACGGACTATCCGGTCTTCTGGCTACAATGAG. This codes for CSAARTIRSSGYNE. The complete CDR3 reads CSAARTIRSSGYNEQFF.

Regarding this clone: The missing CDR3 end, 3 residues past where the read stops, is filled in from the germline J gene. The rearrangement uses TRBV7-8 and TRBJ2-3; 7 positions match TRBD2. With 5 bases clipped from V and 2 bases from J, the junction kept 10 bases outside the gene matches. The CDR3 is 16 amino acids. The germline gives CDR1 SGHVS, CDR2 FQNEAQ. The CDR3 bases that were read are TGTGCCAGCAGCCTTATGGGACTATTTTACACAGATACG. As protein: CASSLMGLFYTDT. The whole CDR3 protein is CASSLMGLFYTDTQYF.

CDR3 bases read: TGCGCCAGCAGCACTACTCTAGCGGGGGGGCTCGCAGATACG. This translates into CASSTTLAGGLADT. The entire CDR3 is CASSTTLAGGLADTQYF. The chain carries TRBV4-1 and TRBJ2-3; TRBD2 agrees at 12 bases. The read terminates 3 residues ahead of where the CDR3 ends, so the germline J gene completes it. The germline V gene has CDR1 MGHRA and CDR2 YSYEKL. After removal of 5 bases from V and 4 bases from J, the junction contained 10 bases not matched to a gene. The CDR3 spans 17 residues.

Regarding this clone: Sequencing ends 3 residues short of the CDR3 end; the germline J gene provides the rest. The genes are TRBV5-1 and TRBJ2-2; D is unresolved. There are 14 residues in the CDR3. V lost 3 bases, J lost 4 bases, and 10 bases lay in between. Germline V gene data show CDR1 as SGHRS and CDR2 as YFSETQ. CDR3 DNA, as far as it was read: TGCGCCAGCAGCTCCACAGTTTCCACCGGGGAG. Its translation: CASSSTVSTGE. The whole CDR3 protein reads CASSSTVSTGELFF.

Worth noting for this clone: With the read ending 3 residues before the CDR3 end, the germline J gene is used to fill in that end. The chain combines TRBV2 with TRBJ2-4; possibly TRBD1 for D (6 bases). CDR3 length equals 12 residues. Germline lookup yields CDR1 SNHLY and CDR2 FYNNEI. The sequenced CDR3 bases are TGTGCCAGCAGTTTACAGGGCCTAGGT. It yields the protein CASSLQGLG. The full-length CDR3 reads as CASSLQGLGQYF.

With respect to this clone: The sequence runs out 3 residues before the end of the CDR3; the remainder is reconstructed from the germline J gene. V is TRBV5-1 and J is TRBJ2-7; TRBD2 aligns across 8 bases. V lost 2 bases, J lost 3 bases, and 7 bases stayed unmatched. CDR1 is SGHRS, CDR2 YFSETQ, per germline. This CDR3 has 15 residues. The CDR3 DNA, read in part, is TGCGCCAGCAGCTTCGGTGAGCGGGAGCTCTACGAG. As protein: CASSFGERELYE. The whole CDR3 sequence reads CASSFGERELYEQYF.

On this clone itself: The read halts 3 residues ahead of the CDR3 end, with the missing end drawn from the germline J gene. The V gene is TRBV2, the J gene TRBJ1-2, with TRBD1 identical over 7 bases. The CDR3 is made up of 13 amino acids. Germline CDR1 and CDR2: SNHLY and FYNNEI. The part of the CDR3 DNA that was read is TGTGCCAGCAGAAGACAGGGTTTATCCGAC. This sequence encodes CASRRQGLSD. Given in full, the CDR3 is CASRRQGLSDYTF.

Regarding this clone: The read halts 3 residues ahead of the CDR3 end, with the missing end drawn from the germline J gene. The chain has TRBV5-1 and TRBJ2-3; 11 bases are a match to TRBD1. Germline V gene data show CDR1 as SGHRS and CDR2 as YFSETQ. CDR3 size: 17 residues. V lost 2 bases and J lost 3; bases outside the gene matches: 8. CDR3 DNA (partial): TGCGCCAGCAGCTTACAGGGACAGGGGGGGCCTACAGATACG. This gives the protein CASSLQGQGGPTDT. The whole CDR3 protein reads CASSLQGQGGPTDTQYF.

Note on this clone: The read halts 3 residues ahead of the CDR3 end, with the missing end drawn from the germline J gene. V usage is TRBV5-1 and J usage is TRBJ2-2; D not resolved. Germline-derived CDR1 and CDR2 are SGHRS and YFSETQ. This CDR3 contains 15 residues. Trimming cost V 3 bases and J 4 bases, with 13 bases left between them. CDR3 DNA (partial): TGCGCCAGCAGCTCCGGTCAAGCTAGCACCGGGGAG. Its translation is CASSSGQASTGE. The complete CDR3 sequence is CASSSGQASTGELFF.

With respect to this clone: With the read ending 3 residues before the CDR3 end, the germline J gene is used to fill in that end. The V gene is TRBV7-6, the J gene TRBJ2-5; 10 nucleotides line up with TRBD2. V dropped 4 bases and J dropped 3; count of bases not matched to a gene: 11. Germline values: CDR1 SGHVS, CDR2 FNYEAQ. The CDR3 length is 17 residues. CDR3 DNA, as far as it was read: TGTGCCAGCAGCTCCGGTGCGGGAGCGGGGGGGAAAGAGACC. Translating it yields CASSSGAGAGGKET. In full, the CDR3 is CASSSGAGAGGKETQYF.

As regards this clone: Coverage ceases 3 residues before the CDR3 finishes, and the germline J gene fills in the end. The gene calls are TRBV5-1 and TRBJ2-2; D not certain. Germline V CDR1 and CDR2: SGHRS, YFSETQ. The length of the CDR3 is 14 residues. CDR3 protein: CASSLTTGNSPLFF. Incomplete CDR3 DNA: TGCGCCAGCAGCTTGACAACGGGTAATTCACCG.

On this clone: The read ends 3 residues early relative to the CDR3; the germline J gene fills the gap. The chain couples TRBV28 to TRBJ1-5; D possibly corresponds to TRBD1 (6 bases). The germline gives CDR1 MDHEN, CDR2 SYDVKM. The V end was cut by 5 bases, the J end by 9 bases, with 23 bases between. The CDR3 has 16 amino acids. The CDR3 reads CASSPRTAYRLWPQHF. CDR3 DNA, as far as it was read: TGTGCCAGCAGTCCAAGGACAGCCTACCGTTTATGGCCC.